This T cell receptor beta chain was identified during a study of low-dose radiotherapy and immunotherapy resistance in tumors. First-strand cDNA relied on TRAV- and TRBV-specific primers spanning alpha and beta chains. The TCRs were subjected to amplification over about 19 PCR cycles employing a constant-region primer in conjunction with a V-primer adapter. One entry per CDR3 protein, called by TCRdb with MiXCR from the reads. The data show approximately 70,000 distinct CDR3 sequences, with less than 35% seen just once and 11% held by the top ten. This CDR3 is 14 amino acids long. J lost 7 bases, V lost 6 bases, and 8 bases had no gene match. CDR1 is ENHRY, CDR2 SYGVKD, per germline. Time point of the sample: before trial treatment. This clonotype was seen a single time. A far bigger clonotype differs at one base, so this is likely a read error.

The source was PBMCs, collected before treatment. V is TRBV10-3 and J is TRBJ2-7, with 11 bases aligning to TRBD1. The source of this sequence is a female donor with ovarian cancer. The CDR3 is CAISGTGGGNEQYF. The DNA for the CDR3 is TGTGCCATCAGCGGGACAGGGGGAGGCAATGAGCAGTACTTC.